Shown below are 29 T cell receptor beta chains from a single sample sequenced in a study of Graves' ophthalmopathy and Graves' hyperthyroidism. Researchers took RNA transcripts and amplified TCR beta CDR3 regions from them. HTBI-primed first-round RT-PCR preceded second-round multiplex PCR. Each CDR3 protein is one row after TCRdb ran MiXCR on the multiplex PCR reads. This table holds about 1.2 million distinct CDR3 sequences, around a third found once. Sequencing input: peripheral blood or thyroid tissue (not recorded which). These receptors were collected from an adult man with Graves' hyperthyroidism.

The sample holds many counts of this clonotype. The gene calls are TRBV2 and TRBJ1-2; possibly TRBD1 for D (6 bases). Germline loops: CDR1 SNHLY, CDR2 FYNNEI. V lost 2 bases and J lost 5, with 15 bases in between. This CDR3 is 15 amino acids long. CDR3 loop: CASSEFALDSYGYTF. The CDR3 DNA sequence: TGTGCCAGCAGTGAATTCGCCCTGGACAGTTATGGCTACACCTTC.

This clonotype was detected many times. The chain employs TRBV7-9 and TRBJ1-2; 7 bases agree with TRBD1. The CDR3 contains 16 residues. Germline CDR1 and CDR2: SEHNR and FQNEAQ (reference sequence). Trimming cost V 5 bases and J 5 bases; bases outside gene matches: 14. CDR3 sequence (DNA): TGTGCCAGCAGCCCGAGACAGGGCGAAGCCCTTTATGGCTACACCTTC. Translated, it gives CASSPRQGEALYGYTF.

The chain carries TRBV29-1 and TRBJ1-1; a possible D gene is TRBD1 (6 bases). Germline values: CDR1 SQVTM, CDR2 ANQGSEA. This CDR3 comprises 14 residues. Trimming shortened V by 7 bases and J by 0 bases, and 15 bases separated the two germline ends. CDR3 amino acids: CSGGDIGMNTEAFF. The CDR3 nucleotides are TGCAGCGGGGGGGACATCGGCATGAACACTGAAGCTTTCTTT.

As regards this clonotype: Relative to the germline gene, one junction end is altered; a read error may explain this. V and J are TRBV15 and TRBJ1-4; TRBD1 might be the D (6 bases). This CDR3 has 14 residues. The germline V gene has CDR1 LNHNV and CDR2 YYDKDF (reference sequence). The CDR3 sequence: CATGREQGLGKLFF. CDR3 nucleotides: TGTGCCACCGGCAGGGAACAGGGCTTGGGAAAACTGTTTTTT.

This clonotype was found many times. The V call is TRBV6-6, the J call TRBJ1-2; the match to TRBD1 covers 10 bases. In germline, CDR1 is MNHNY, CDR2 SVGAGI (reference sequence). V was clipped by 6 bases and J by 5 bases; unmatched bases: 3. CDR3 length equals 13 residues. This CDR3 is CASRRQGAYGYTF. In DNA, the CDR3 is TGTGCCAGCAGGCGACAGGGGGCTTATGGCTACACCTTC.

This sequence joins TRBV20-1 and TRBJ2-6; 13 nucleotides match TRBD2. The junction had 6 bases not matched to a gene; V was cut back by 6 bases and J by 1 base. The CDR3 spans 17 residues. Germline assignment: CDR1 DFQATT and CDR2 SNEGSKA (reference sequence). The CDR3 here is CSARQGLAGSGANVLTF. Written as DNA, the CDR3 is TGCAGTGCCCGACAGGGACTAGCGGGATCTGGGGCCAACGTCCTGACTTTC.

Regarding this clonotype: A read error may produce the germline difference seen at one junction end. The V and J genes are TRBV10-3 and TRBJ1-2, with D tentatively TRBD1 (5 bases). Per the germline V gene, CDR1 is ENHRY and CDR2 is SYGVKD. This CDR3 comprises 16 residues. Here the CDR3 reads CASSYRYTGGGYGYTF. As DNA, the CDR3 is TGTGCCAGCAGTTACCGGTATACAGGAGGTGGTTATGGTTACACCTTC.

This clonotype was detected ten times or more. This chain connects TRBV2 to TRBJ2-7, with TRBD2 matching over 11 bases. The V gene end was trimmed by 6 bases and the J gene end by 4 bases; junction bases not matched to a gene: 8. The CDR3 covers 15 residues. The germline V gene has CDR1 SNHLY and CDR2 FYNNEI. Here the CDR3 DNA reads TGTGCCAGCAGATACTCTAGCGGGAGGTTGTACGAGCAGTACTTC. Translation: CASRYSSGRLYEQYF.

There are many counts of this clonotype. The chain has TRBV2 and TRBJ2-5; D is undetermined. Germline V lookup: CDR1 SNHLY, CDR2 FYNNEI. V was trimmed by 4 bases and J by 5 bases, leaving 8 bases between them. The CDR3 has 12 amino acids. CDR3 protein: CASSGPRETQYF. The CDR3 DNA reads TGTGCCAGCAGTGGTCCTAGGGAGACCCAGTACTTC.

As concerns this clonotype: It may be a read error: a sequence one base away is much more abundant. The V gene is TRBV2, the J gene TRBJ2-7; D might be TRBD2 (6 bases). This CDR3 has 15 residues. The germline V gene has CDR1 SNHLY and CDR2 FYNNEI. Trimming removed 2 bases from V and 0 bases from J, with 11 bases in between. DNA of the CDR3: TGTGCCAGCAGTGAAAACGGGGGAAGCTCCTACGAGCAGTACTTC. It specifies CASSENGGSSYEQYF.

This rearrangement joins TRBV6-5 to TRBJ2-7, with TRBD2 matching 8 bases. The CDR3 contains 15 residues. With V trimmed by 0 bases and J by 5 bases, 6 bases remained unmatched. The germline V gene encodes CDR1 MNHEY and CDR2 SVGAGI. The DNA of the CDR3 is TGTGCCAGCAGTTACTCGGAGCGGGAGAAGGACGAGCAGTACTTC. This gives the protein CASSYSEREKDEQYF.

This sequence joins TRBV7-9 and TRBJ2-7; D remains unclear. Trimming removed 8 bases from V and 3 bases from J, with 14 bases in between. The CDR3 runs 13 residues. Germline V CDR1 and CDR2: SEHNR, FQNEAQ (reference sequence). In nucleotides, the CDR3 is TGTGCCAGCGGTCATGACCACATCTACGAGCAGTACTTC. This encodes CASGHDHIYEQYF.

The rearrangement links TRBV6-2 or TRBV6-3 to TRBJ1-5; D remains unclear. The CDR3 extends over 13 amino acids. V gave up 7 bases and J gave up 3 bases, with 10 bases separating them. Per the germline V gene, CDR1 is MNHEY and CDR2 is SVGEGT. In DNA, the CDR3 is TGTGCCAGCACCAGGCGGATCAATCAGCCCCAGCATTTT. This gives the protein CASTRRINQPQHF.

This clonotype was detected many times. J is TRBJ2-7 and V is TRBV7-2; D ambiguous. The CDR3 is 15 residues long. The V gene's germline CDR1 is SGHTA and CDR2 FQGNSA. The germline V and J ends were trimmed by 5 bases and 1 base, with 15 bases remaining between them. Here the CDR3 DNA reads TGTGCCAGCAGCCAAACCCCCGGGTCGTCCTACGAGCAGTACTTC. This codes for CASSQTPGSSYEQYF. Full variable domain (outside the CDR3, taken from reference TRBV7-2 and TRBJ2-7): GAGVSQSPSNKVTEKGKDVELRCDPISGHTALYWYRQSLGQGLEFLIYFQGNSAPDKSGLPSDRFSAERTGGSVSTLTIQRTQQEDSAVYLCASSQTPGSSYEQYFGPGTRLTVT.

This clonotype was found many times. CDR3 sequence: CATSRRQNWGGETQYF. The CDR3 bases are TGTGCCACCAGCCGCAGACAAAACTGGGGCGGAGAGACCCAGTACTTC. V and J are TRBV15 and TRBJ2-5; TRBD1 might be the D (5 bases). Germline loops: CDR1 LNHNV, CDR2 YYDKDF (reference sequence). The CDR3 loop spans 16 amino acids. Trimming removed 5 bases at V and 4 bases at J, with 20 bases between.

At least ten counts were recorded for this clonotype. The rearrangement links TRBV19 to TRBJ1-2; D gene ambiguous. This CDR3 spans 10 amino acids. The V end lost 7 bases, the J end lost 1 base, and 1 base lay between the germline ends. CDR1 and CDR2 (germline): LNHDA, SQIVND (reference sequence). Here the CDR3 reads CASNNYGYTF. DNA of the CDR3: TGTGCCAGTAATAACTATGGCTACACCTTC.

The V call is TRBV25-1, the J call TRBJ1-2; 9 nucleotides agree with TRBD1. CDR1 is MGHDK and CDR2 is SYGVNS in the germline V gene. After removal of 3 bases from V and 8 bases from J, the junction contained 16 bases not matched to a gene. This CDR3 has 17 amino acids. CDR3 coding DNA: TGTGCCAGCAGTGAGCGAGGGGCTCGGGACAGGGCCGGAGGCTACACCTTC. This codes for CASSERGARDRAGGYTF.

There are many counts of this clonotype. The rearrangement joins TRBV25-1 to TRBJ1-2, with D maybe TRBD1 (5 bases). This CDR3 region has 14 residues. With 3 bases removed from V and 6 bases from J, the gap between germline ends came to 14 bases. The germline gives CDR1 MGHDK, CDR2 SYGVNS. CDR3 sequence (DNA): TGTGCCAGCAGTGAGGGTAGACGGGGGGATGGCTACACCTTC. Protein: CASSEGRRGDGYTF.

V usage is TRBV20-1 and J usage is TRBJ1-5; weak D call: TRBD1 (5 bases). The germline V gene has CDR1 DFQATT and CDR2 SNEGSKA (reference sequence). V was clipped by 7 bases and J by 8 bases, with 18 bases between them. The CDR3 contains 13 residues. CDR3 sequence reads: CSVSGWGEEPQHF. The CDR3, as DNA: TGCAGTGTTAGCGGGTGGGGGGAGGAGCCCCAGCATTTT.

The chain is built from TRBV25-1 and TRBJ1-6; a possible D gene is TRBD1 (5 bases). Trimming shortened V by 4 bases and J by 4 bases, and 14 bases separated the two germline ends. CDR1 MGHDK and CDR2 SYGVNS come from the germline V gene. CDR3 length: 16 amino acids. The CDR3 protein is CASSVQAGGYNSPLHF. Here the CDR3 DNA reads TGTGCCAGCAGTGTCCAGGCCGGGGGTTATAATTCACCCCTCCACTTT.

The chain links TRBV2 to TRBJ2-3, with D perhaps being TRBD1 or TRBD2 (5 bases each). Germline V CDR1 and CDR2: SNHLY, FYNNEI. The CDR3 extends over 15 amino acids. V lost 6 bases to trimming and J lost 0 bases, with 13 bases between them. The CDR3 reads CASRGTGSSTDTQYF. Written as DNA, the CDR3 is TGTGCCAGCAGGGGGACGGGCTCTAGCACAGATACGCAGTATTTT.

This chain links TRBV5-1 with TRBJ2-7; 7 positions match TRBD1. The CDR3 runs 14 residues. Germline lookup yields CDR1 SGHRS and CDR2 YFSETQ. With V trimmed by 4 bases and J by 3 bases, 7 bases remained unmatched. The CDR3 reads CASSAGQVFYEQYF. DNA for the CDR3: TGCGCCAGCAGCGCCGGACAGGTTTTCTACGAGCAGTACTTC.

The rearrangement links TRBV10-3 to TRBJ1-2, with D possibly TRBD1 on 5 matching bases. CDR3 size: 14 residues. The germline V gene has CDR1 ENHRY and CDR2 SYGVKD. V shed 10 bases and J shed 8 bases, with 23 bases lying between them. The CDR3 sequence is CASTPAGQGRGYTF. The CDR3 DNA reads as TGTGCCAGCACCCCTGCGGGGCAGGGAAGAGGCTACACCTTC.

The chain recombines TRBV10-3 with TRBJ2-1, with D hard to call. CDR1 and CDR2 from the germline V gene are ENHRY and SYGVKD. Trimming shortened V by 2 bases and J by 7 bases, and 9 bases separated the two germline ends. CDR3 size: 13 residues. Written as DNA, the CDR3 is TGTGCCATCAGTGAGAAGTCAACTAATGAGCAGTTCTTC. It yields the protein CAISEKSTNEQFF.

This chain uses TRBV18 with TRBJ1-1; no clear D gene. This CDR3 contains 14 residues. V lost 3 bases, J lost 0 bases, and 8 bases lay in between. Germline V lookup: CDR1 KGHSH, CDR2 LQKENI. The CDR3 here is CASSPRGMNTEAFF. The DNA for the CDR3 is TGTGCCAGCTCACCGCGGGGTATGAACACTGAAGCTTTCTTT.

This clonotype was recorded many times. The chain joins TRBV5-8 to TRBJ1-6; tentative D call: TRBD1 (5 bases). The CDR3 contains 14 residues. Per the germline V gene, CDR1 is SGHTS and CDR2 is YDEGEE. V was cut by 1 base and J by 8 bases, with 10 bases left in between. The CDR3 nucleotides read TGTGCCAGCAGCTTGAAGACAGCCCATTCACCCCTCCACTTT. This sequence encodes CASSLKTAHSPLHF.

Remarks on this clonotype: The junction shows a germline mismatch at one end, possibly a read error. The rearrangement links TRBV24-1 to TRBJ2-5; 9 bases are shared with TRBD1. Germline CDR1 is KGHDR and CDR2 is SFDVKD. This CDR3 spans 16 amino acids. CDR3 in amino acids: CATSDAGQGDQGTQYF. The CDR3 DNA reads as TGTGCCACCAGTGATGCGGGACAGGGAGACCAAGGGACCCAGTACTTC.

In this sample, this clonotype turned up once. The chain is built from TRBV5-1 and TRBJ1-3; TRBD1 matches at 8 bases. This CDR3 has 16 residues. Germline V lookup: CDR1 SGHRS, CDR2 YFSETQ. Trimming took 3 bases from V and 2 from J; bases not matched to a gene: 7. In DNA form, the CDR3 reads TGCGCCAGCAGCTACTTAGGACAGGGCCCTGGAAACACCATATATTTT. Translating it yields CASSYLGQGPGNTIYF.

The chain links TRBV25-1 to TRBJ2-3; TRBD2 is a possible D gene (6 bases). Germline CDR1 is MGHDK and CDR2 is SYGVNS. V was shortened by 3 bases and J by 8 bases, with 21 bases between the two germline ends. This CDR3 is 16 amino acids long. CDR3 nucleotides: TGTGCCAGCAGTGACCATACTCCCGGGCGGGGTGGTACGCAGTATTTT. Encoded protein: CASSDHTPGRGGTQYF.